Listed here are 15 T cell receptor beta chains from one sample, sequenced in a study of cytomegalovirus exposure and HLA in healthy donors. In the PCR, 60 Vbeta and 13 Jbeta primers were used. Assay: immunoSEQ multiplex PCR; the TCRdb copy retains only in-frame clones and omits some. The data show approximately 150,000 clones, with more than 60% seen just once and 7% held by the top ten. Sequencing was carried out using PBMCs. These receptors were obtained from a woman between 40 and 50 years old in good health and CMV-seropositive.

The rearrangement joins TRBV4-1 to TRBJ2-3, with 11 bases that match TRBD2. Germline lookup yields CDR1 MGHRA and CDR2 YSYEKL. Unmatched junction bases numbered 5, after V lost 2 bases and J lost 4 bases. The CDR3 spans 16 residues. CDR3 residues: CASSQTGTSGADTQYF. The CDR3 bases are TGCGCCAGCAGCCAAACAGGGACTAGCGGCGCAGATACGCAGTATTTT.

The J gene is TRBJ1-1, the V gene TRBV25-1; maybe TRBD1 (5 bases). Germline values: CDR1 MGHDK, CDR2 SYGVNS. Trimming cost V 5 bases and J 9 bases, with 19 bases left between them. CDR3 length: 14 residues. CDR3 nucleotides: TGTGCCAGCAGTCCTGGGGCGGGGGGAAACAAAGCTTTCTTT. Its translation: CASSPGAGGNKAFF.

This chain links TRBV19 with TRBJ1-2, with D perhaps TRBD1 (5 bases). CDR1 is LNHDA and CDR2 is SQIVND in the germline V gene (reference sequence). V lost 6 bases and J 8 bases, leaving 16 bases between the germline ends. This CDR3 region has 13 residues. CDR3 in amino acids: CASSFSGGGGYTF. CDR3 bases: TGTGCCAGTAGCTTCTCGGGGGGTGGAGGCTACACCTTC. Drawing the rest from reference TRBV19 and TRBJ1-2, the complete variable domain is DGGITQSPKYLFRKEGQNVTLSCEQNLNHDAMYWYRQDPGQGLRLIYYSQIVNDFQKGDIAEGYSVSREKKESFPLTVTSAQKNPTAFYLCASSFSGGGGYTFGSGTRLTVV.

The V call is TRBV19, the J call TRBJ1-2; D uncertain. This CDR3 contains 13 residues. The V gene lost 5 bases and the J gene lost 7 bases, with 14 bases spanning the gap. Germline values: CDR1 LNHDA, CDR2 SQIVND (reference sequence). The CDR3 bases are TGTGCCAGTAGTCGGGCGGGTAGCGGTGGCTACACCTTC. It specifies CASSRAGSGGYTF.

The V gene is TRBV29-1, the J gene TRBJ1-4, with D possibly being TRBD1 (5 bases). Per the germline V gene, CDR1 is SQVTM and CDR2 is ANQGSEA. V lost 1 base to trimming and J lost 10 bases, with 16 bases between them. The CDR3 is made up of 14 amino acids. CDR3 protein: CSVEVGQGGGKLFF. CDR3 DNA: TGCAGCGTTGAAGTCGGGCAGGGTGGCGGAAAACTGTTTTTT.

The V and J genes are TRBV5-6 and TRBJ1-2; D gene unclear. Germline CDR1 SGHDT, CDR2 YYEEEE. There are 13 residues in the CDR3. V dropped 1 base and J dropped 6 bases, with 10 bases sitting between them. The CDR3 coding sequence is TGTGCCAGCAGCTTGTTGTCCCAGGATGGCTACACCTTC. Protein product: CASSLLSQDGYTF.

The CDR3 nucleotides read TGTGCCAGTAGTATAGGGGCCCCCGGGGGGATAGAGACCCAGTACTTC. As protein: CASSIGAPGGIETQYF. The rearrangement uses TRBV19 and TRBJ2-5, with 7 bases fitting TRBD2. Germline V gene sequence: CDR1 LNHDA, CDR2 SQIVND (reference sequence). The CDR3 runs 16 residues. Losses at the gene ends were 1 base for V and 4 bases for J; bases not matched to a gene: 9.

This chain connects TRBV6-1 to TRBJ1-1; D might be TRBD1 (5 bases). The CDR3 has 13 residues. Trimming stripped 6 bases from V and 7 bases from J, with 15 bases between. The germline gives CDR1 MNHNS, CDR2 SASEGT. The CDR3 spells CASRLQGDLEAFF. The CDR3 coding sequence is TGTGCCAGCAGGTTACAAGGGGATCTTGAAGCTTTCTTT.

This chain joins TRBV6-1 and TRBJ1-1; D is unresolved. V was cut by 4 bases and J by 7 bases, with 10 bases left in between. Germline values: CDR1 MNHNS, CDR2 SASEGT. This CDR3 has 12 residues. The CDR3 spells CASSGVYNEAFF. The CDR3 DNA sequence: TGTGCCAGCAGTGGAGTATATAATGAAGCTTTCTTT.

The table lists this clone with a few counts. The chain uses TRBV6-6 and TRBJ2-3, with 7 bases aligning to TRBD2. Germline V gene data show CDR1 as MNHNY and CDR2 as SVGAGI (reference sequence). The CDR3 runs to 16 residues. V was clipped by 1 base and J by 2 bases; unmatched bases: 6. This CDR3 reads CASSYWAGRATDTQYF. CDR3 DNA: TGTGCCAGCAGTTACTGGGCAGGGAGGGCCACAGATACGCAGTATTTT.

The chain links TRBV28 to TRBJ2-7; tentative D call: TRBD1 (6 bases). This CDR3 spans 14 amino acids. CDR1 MDHEN and CDR2 SYDVKM come from the germline V gene. V lost 8 bases and J lost 2, with 16 bases in between. CDR3 residues: CASALTGPPYEQYF. The CDR3 nucleotides are TGTGCCAGCGCACTGACAGGCCCACCCTACGAGCAGTACTTC.

This chain links TRBV7-6 with TRBJ2-3; 10 nucleotides agree with TRBD2. This CDR3 contains 17 residues. V shed 4 bases and J 2 bases; nucleotides not matched to a gene: 9. Germline V lookup: CDR1 SGHVS, CDR2 FNYEAQ. The CDR3, as DNA: TGTGCCAGCAGCTCCTCCATAGCGGGGGGAATCACAGATACGCAGTATTTT. Residues: CASSSSIAGGITDTQYF.

This clone was seen once. This chain uses TRBV5-4 with TRBJ1-2, with unresolved D. V lost 4 bases and J lost 7, with 14 bases in between. This CDR3 has 13 amino acids. Germline loops: CDR1 SGHNT, CDR2 YYREEE (reference sequence). Written as DNA, the CDR3 is TGTGCCAGCAGCCGCGTACTATCGGGTGGCTACACCTTC. Encoded protein: CASSRVLSGGYTF.

This clone was found once. The chain uses TRBV11-2 and TRBJ1-3; unclear D gene. Trimming removed 1 base from V and 0 bases from J, with 7 bases in between. CDR1 and CDR2 (germline): SGHAT, FQNNGV. The CDR3 extends over 15 amino acids. The DNA of the CDR3 is TGTGCCAGCAGCTTAGGGGCCACCTCTGGAAACACCATATATTTT. Its translation: CASSLGATSGNTIYF.

This chain links TRBV11-2 with TRBJ1-6; D remains unclear. Trimming took 3 bases from V and 7 from J, leaving 16 bases between them. Germline V lookup: CDR1 SGHAT, CDR2 FQNNGV. This CDR3 is 16 amino acids long. The CDR3 sequence: CASSFSMIAVNSPLHF. The CDR3, as DNA: TGTGCCAGCAGCTTCTCTATGATAGCCGTGAATTCACCCCTCCACTTT.